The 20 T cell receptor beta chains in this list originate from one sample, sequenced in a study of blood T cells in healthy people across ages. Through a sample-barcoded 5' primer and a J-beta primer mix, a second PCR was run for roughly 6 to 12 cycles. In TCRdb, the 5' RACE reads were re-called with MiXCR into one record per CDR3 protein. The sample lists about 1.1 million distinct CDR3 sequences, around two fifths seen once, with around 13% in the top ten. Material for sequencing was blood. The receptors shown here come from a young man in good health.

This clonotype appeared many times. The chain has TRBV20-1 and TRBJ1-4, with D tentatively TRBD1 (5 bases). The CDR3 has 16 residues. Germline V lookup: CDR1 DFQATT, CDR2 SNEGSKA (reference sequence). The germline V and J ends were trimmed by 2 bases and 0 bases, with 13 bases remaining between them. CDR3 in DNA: TGCAGTGCTAGACGTAGGGGACCTCCAACTAATGAAAAACTGTTTTTT. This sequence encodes CSARRRGPPTNEKLFF.

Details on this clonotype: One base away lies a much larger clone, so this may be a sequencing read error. CDR3: CASSRGSPLGQYF. Written as DNA, the CDR3 is TGTGCCAGCAGTCGCGGGTCACCCCTTGGGCAGTACTTC. The chain links TRBV12-3 or TRBV12-4 to TRBJ2-5; TRBD2 might be the D (5 bases). Trimming left V 5 bases short and J 11 bases short, with 18 bases between. There are 13 residues in the CDR3.

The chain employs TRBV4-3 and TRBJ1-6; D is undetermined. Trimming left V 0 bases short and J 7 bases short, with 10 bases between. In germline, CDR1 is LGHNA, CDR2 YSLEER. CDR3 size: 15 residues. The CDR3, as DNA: TGCGCCAGCAGCCAAGAAACCCTTTGGAATTCACCCCTCCACTTT. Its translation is CASSQETLWNSPLHF.

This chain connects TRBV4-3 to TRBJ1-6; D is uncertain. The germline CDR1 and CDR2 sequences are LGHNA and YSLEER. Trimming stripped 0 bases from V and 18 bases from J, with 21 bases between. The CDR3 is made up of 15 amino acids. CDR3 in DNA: TGCGCCAGCAGCCAAGATAGGCATTCGCGATCTAACGCCCACTTT. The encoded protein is CASSQDRHSRSNAHF.

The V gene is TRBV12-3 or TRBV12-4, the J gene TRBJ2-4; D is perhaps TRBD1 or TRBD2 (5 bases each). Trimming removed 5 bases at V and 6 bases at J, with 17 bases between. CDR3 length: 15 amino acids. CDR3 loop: CASSSRDAGGNIQYF. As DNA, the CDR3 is TGTGCCAGCAGTAGCCGGGACGCAGGTGGAAACATTCAGTACTTC.

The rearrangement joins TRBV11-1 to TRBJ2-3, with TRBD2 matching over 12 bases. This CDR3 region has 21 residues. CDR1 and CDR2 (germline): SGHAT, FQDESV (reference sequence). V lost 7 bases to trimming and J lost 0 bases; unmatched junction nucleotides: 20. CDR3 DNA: TGTGCCAGCATCAAAAAACCCCCTAGCGGGGGGGAAAACCCTAGCACAGATACGCAGTATTTT. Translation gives CASIKKPPSGGENPSTDTQYF. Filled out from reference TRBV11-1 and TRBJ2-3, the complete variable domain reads EAEVAQSPRYKITEKSQAVAFWCDPISGHATLYWYRQILGQGPELLVQFQDESVVDDSQLPKDRFSAERLKGVDSTLKIQPAELGDSAMYLCASIKKPPSGGENPSTDTQYFGPGTRLTVL.

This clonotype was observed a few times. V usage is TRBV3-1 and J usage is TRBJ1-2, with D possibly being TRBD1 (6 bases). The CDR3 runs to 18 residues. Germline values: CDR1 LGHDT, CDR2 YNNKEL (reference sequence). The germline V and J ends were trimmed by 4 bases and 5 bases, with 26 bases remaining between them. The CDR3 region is CASSPNPTGTYSYYGYTF. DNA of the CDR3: TGTGCCAGCAGCCCTAATCCCACCGGGACATACAGTTATTATGGCTACACCTTC.

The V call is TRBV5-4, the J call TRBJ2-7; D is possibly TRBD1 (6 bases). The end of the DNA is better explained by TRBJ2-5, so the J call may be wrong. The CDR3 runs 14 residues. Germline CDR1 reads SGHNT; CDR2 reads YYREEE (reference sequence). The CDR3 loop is CASSHDRTGETQYF. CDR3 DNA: TGTGCCAGCAGCCATGACAGGACGGGTGAGACCCAGTACTTC.

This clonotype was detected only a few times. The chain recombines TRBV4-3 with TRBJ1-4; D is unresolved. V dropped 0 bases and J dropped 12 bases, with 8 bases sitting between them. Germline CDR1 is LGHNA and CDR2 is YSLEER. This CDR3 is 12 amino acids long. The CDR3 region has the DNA TGCGCCAGCAGCCAAGACCGGAGGGAACTGTTTTTT. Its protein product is CASSQDRRELFF.

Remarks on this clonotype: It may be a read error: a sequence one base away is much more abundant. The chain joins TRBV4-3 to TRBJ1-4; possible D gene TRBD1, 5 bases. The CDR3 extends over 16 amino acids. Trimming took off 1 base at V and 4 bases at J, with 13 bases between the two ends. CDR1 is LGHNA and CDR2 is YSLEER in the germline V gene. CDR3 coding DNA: TGCGCCAGCAGCCAAGGCACGACAGCTCGTAATGAAAAACTGTTTTTT. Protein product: CASSQGTTARNEKLFF.

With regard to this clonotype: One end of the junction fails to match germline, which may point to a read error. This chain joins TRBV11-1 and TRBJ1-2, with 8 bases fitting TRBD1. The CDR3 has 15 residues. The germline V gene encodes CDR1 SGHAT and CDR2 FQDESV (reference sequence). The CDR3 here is CASSFRQGNYYGCTF. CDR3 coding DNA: TGTGCCAGCAGTTTTCGACAGGGGAATTACTATGGCTGCACCTTC.

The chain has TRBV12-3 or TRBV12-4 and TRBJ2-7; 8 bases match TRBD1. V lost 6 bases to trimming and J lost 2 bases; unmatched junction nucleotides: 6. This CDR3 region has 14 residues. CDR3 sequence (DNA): TGTGCCAGCAGAAACGGACAGGGAGCCTACGAGCAGTACTTC. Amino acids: CASRNGQGAYEQYF.

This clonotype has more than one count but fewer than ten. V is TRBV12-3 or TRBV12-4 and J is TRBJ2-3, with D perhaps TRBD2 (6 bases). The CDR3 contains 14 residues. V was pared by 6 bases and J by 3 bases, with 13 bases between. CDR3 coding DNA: TGTGCCAGCAGACTTGACGGAGGGACAGATACGCAGTATTTT. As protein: CASRLDGGTDTQYF.

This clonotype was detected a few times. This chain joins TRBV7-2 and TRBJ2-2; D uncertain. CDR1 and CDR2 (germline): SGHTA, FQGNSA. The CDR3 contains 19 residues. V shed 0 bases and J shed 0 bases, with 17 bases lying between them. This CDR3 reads CASSLAAVNHISNTGELFF. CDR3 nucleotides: TGTGCCAGCAGCTTAGCGGCCGTAAACCATATTTCGAACACCGGGGAGCTGTTTTTT. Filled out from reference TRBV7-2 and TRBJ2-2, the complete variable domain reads GAGVSQSPSNKVTEKGKDVELRCDPISGHTALYWYRQSLGQGLEFLIYFQGNSAPDKSGLPSDRFSAERTGGSVSTLTIQRTQQEDSAVYLCASSLAAVNHISNTGELFFGEGSRLTVL.

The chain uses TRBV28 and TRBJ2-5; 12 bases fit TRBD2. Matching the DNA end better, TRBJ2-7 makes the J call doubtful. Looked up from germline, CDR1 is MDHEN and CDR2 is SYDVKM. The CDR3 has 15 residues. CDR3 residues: CASSSSGGANYEQYF. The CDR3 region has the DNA TGTGCCAGCAGTTCTAGCGGGGGGGCCAACTACGAGCAGTACTTC.

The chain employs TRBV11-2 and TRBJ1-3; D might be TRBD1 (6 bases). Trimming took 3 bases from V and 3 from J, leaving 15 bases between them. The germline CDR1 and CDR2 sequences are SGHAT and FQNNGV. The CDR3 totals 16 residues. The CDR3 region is CASSFLRGEGGNTIYF. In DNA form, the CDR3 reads TGTGCCAGCAGCTTTTTGAGGGGGGAAGGTGGAAACACCATATATTTT.

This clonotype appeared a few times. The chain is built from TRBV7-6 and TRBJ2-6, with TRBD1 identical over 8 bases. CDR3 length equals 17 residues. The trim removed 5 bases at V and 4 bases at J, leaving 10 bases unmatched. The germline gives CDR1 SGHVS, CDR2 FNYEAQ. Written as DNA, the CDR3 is TGTGCCAGCAGCCCGACAGGGGACCTTATGGGGGCCAACGTCCTGACTTTC. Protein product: CASSPTGDLMGANVLTF.

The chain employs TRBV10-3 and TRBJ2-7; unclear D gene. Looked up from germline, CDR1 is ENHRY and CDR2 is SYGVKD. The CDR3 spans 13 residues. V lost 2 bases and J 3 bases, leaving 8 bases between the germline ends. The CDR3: CAISEPVDYEQYF. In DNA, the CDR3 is TGTGCCATCAGTGAGCCAGTTGACTACGAGCAGTACTTC.

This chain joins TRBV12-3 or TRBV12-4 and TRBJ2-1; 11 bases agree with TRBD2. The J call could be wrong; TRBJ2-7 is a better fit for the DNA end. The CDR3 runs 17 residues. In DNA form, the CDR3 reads TGTGCCAGCAGTGATACTAGCGGGGGCTCGTCCTACAATGAGCAGTACTTC. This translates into CASSDTSGGSSYNEQYF.

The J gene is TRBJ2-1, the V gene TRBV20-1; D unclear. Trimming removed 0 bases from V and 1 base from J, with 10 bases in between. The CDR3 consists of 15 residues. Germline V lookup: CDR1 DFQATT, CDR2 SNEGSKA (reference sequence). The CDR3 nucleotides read TGCAGTGCTAGAGAAGGAGCGCTTTCCTACAATGAGCAGTTCTTC. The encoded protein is CSAREGALSYNEQFF.